These 20 T cell receptor beta chains share one sample of origin, sequenced in a study of CD8 T cells in Susac syndrome. RNA amounts of about 0.5 to 1 ug underwent reverse transcription with random hexamers. TCRdb reanalysed the immunoSEQ multiplex PCR reads using MiXCR and keeps one entry per CDR3 protein. The table lists approximately 160,000 distinct CDR3 sequences, approximately 93% of them singletons. Input material: CD4+ T cells from PBMCs. These receptors were obtained from a human donor with multiple sclerosis.

This clonotype turned up a few times. The chain joins TRBV28 to TRBJ2-1, with 9 bases lining up with TRBD2. CDR1 and CDR2 from the germline V gene are MDHEN and SYDVKM. The CDR3 has 15 amino acids. After removal of 2 bases from V and 4 bases from J, the junction contained 3 bases not matched to a gene. DNA of the CDR3: TGTGCCAGCAGTTTACGACTAGCGGTTTACAATGAGCAGTTCTTC. This gives the protein CASSLRLAVYNEQFF.

This clonotype was recorded only once. The chain is built from TRBV29-1 and TRBJ2-4; 7 bases agree with TRBD1. Looked up from germline, CDR1 is SQVTM and CDR2 is ANQGSEA. The CDR3 spans 11 residues. V gave up 6 bases and J gave up 7 bases; unmatched junction bases: 3. The DNA of the CDR3 is TGCAGCGTCGCGACAGGGAACATTCAGTACTTC. Translation gives CSVATGNIQYF. The complete variable domain, with remaining parts taken from reference TRBV29-1 and TRBJ2-4, reads SAVISQKPSRDICQRGTSLTIQCQVDSQVTMMFWYRQQPGQSLTLIATANQGSEATYESGFVIDKFPISRPNLTFSTLTVSNMSPEDSSIYLCSVATGNIQYFGAGTRLSVL.

The chain carries TRBV4-1 and TRBJ2-5, with D unclear. There are 14 residues in the CDR3. Trimming pared 1 base from V and 4 bases from J, leaving 10 bases between. From germline, CDR1 is MGHRA and CDR2 YSYEKL. CDR3 sequence reads: CASSQGMVGETQYF. In DNA, the CDR3 is TGCGCCAGCAGCCAAGGTATGGTAGGAGAGACCCAGTACTTC.

The chain is built from TRBV7-9 and TRBJ2-3; D is uncertain. Germline V gives CDR1 SEHNR, CDR2 FQNEAQ (reference sequence). The V end lost 5 bases, the J end lost 2 bases, and 8 bases lay between the germline ends. CDR3 size: 13 residues. The CDR3 region is CASSTGPTDTQYF. CDR3 coding DNA: TGTGCCAGCAGCACCGGGCCCACAGATACGCAGTATTTT.

CDR3 region: CATLGTERNTEAFF. CDR3 bases: TGTGCCACCTTGGGGACAGAGCGAAACACTGAAGCTTTCTTT. The chain carries TRBV19 and TRBJ1-1; TRBD1 matches at 7 bases. Germline assignment: CDR1 LNHDA and CDR2 SQIVND (reference sequence). V shed 10 bases, J shed 2 bases, and the junction held 10 bases outside the gene matches. This CDR3 is built from 14 residues.

The CDR3: CASRSLANTGELFF. The CDR3 DNA follows: TGCGCCAGCAGATCTCTAGCGAACACCGGGGAGCTGTTTTTT. The V gene is TRBV5-1, the J gene TRBJ2-2; D gene uncertain. V was pared by 5 bases and J by 0 bases, with 8 bases between. The CDR3 has 14 residues. Looked up from germline, CDR1 is SGHRS and CDR2 is YFSETQ.

This clonotype was observed a single time. This chain uses TRBV20-1 with TRBJ2-3, with D maybe TRBD2 (6 bases). The ends were cut back, 5 bases at V and 7 bases at J, with 19 bases in the middle. The CDR3 sequence is 14 residues long. CDR1 and CDR2 (germline): DFQATT, SNEGSKA (reference sequence). The CDR3 DNA reads TGCAGTGCTTCCGGAGGGCCCAAGATGTATACGCAGTATTTT. Its translation: CSASGGPKMYTQYF.

J is TRBJ2-2 and V is TRBV7-2; D gene uncertain. The V gene lost 10 bases and the J gene lost 12 bases, with 15 bases spanning the gap. Germline values: CDR1 SGHTA, CDR2 FQGNSA. This CDR3 comprises 11 residues. In nucleotides, the CDR3 is TGTGCCATCCTTTTCAGAGCGCAGCTGTTTTTT. Its translation is CAILFRAQLFF. Combining the CDR3 with reference TRBV7-2 and TRBJ2-2 gives the whole variable domain GAGVSQSPSNKVTEKGKDVELRCDPISGHTALYWYRQSLGQGLEFLIYFQGNSAPDKSGLPSDRFSAERTGGSVSTLTIQRTQQEDSAVYLCAILFRAQLFFGEGSRLTVL.

The chain has TRBV19 and TRBJ1-5; D ambiguous. V dropped 6 bases and J dropped 0 bases, with 12 bases sitting between them. Germline V gene data show CDR1 as LNHDA and CDR2 as SQIVND (reference sequence). The CDR3 has 15 amino acids. CDR3 loop: CASRPIGHSNQPQHF. CDR3 sequence (DNA): TGTGCCAGTAGACCCATTGGGCATAGCAATCAGCCCCAGCATTTT. The full variable domain, in which reference TRBV19 and TRBJ1-5 provide the parts outside the CDR3, is DGGITQSPKYLFRKEGQNVTLSCEQNLNHDAMYWYRQDPGQGLRLIYYSQIVNDFQKGDIAEGYSVSREKKESFPLTVTSAQKNPTAFYLCASRPIGHSNQPQHFGDGTRLSIL.

J is TRBJ2-1 and V is TRBV29-1; 13 positions agree with TRBD2. J gave up 9 bases and V 4 bases, and 3 bases lay outside the gene matches. Germline V CDR1 and CDR2: SQVTM, ANQGSEA. The CDR3 loop spans 13 amino acids. In nucleotides, the CDR3 is TGCAGCGTTGGGACTAGCGGGAGTGGTGAGCAGTTCTTC. It yields the protein CSVGTSGSGEQFF.

This clonotype has only one observation. J is TRBJ2-5 and V is TRBV12-3 or TRBV12-4; 11 bases align to TRBD2. V dropped 5 bases and J dropped 5; count of bases not matched to a gene: 13. The CDR3 is 17 amino acids. The CDR3 region has the DNA TGTGCCAGCAGTCGTAGACTAGCGGGACGCCAGAGGGAGACCCAGTACTTC. Translation: CASSRRLAGRQRETQYF.

This chain joins TRBV29-1 and TRBJ2-3; D is perhaps TRBD2 (6 bases). Trimming removed 6 bases at V and 6 bases at J, with 19 bases between. CDR1 SQVTM and CDR2 ANQGSEA come from the germline V gene. CDR3 size: 14 residues. The CDR3 loop reads CSVLPGDFSDTQYF. In DNA, the CDR3 is TGCAGCGTCCTTCCGGGGGATTTTTCGGATACGCAGTATTTT.

This chain links TRBV9 with TRBJ2-1, with D possibly matching TRBD2 (5 bases). Germline V lookup: CDR1 SGDLS, CDR2 YYNGEE. The CDR3 runs 14 residues. V lost 3 bases to trimming and J lost 4 bases, with 11 bases between them. CDR3 protein: CASSAVSGYNEQFF. DNA of the CDR3: TGTGCCAGCAGCGCCGTAAGCGGATACAATGAGCAGTTCTTC.

The chain carries TRBV20-1 and TRBJ2-5, with D unresolved. Germline V CDR1 and CDR2: DFQATT, SNEGSKA (reference sequence). Trimming took 3 bases from V and 0 from J, leaving 11 bases between them. The length of the CDR3 is 14 residues. CDR3 nucleotide sequence: TGCAGTGCTAGTTCGCCCCGGTACCAAGAGACCCAGTACTTC. Encoded protein: CSASSPRYQETQYF.

V gene TRBV28 combines with J gene TRBJ2-7; 11 bases align to TRBD1. With 6 bases clipped from V and 6 bases from J, the junction kept 4 bases outside the gene matches. CDR3 length: 13 amino acids. Germline V gene sequence: CDR1 MDHEN, CDR2 SYDVKM. CDR3 DNA sequence: TGTGCCAGCAGGTGGGACAGGGGGAGCGAGCAGTACTTC. As protein: CASRWDRGSEQYF.

CDR3 residues: CAWRGRTGRDGELFF. CDR3 DNA: TGTGCCTGGAGGGGTCGGACAGGGAGAGACGGGGAGCTGTTTTTT. This chain joins TRBV30 and TRBJ2-2; 8 nucleotides agree with TRBD1. CDR1 GTSNPN and CDR2 SVGIG come from the germline V gene (reference sequence). The CDR3 length is 15 residues. V lost 3 bases and J lost 7; bases outside the gene matches: 10. The full variable domain, rest sourced from reference TRBV30 and TRBJ2-2, is SQTIHQWPATLVQPVGSPLSLECTVEGTSNPNLYWYRQAAGRGLQLLFYSVGIGQISSEVPQNLSASRPQDRQFILSSKKLLLSDSGFYLCAWRGRTGRDGELFFGEGSRLTVL.

The chain employs TRBV29-1 and TRBJ1-2, with 8 bases that match TRBD1. The CDR3 covers 12 residues. V gave up 7 bases and J gave up 6 bases; unmatched junction bases: 7. Germline V gives CDR1 SQVTM, CDR2 ANQGSEA. This chain's CDR3 is CSGGQDLNGYTF. The DNA of the CDR3 is TGCAGCGGGGGACAGGACCTGAATGGCTACACCTTC.

The chain has TRBV12-3 or TRBV12-4 and TRBJ1-3; tentatively, D is TRBD1 (5 bases). V was clipped by 6 bases and J by 2 bases, with 14 bases between them. The CDR3 runs 15 residues. Written as DNA, the CDR3 is TGTGCCAGCAGCCCAACGGGGGTGGCTGGAAACACCATATATTTT. Amino acids: CASSPTGVAGNTIYF.

This chain joins TRBV29-1 and TRBJ2-5, with D unresolved. CDR1 and CDR2 (germline): SQVTM, ANQGSEA. The CDR3 is made up of 12 amino acids. Trimming removed 5 bases at V and 5 bases at J, with 12 bases between. The CDR3 nucleotides read TGCAGCGTTACGCGCCGAGAGGAGACCCAGTACTTC. This encodes CSVTRREETQYF.

The V gene is TRBV3-1, the J gene TRBJ1-1, with D tentatively TRBD1 (6 bases). Deletions cut 7 bases from V and 1 base from J, with 10 bases between. This CDR3 comprises 13 residues. Germline V gene sequence: CDR1 LGHDT, CDR2 YNNKEL (reference sequence). CDR3 bases: TGTGCCAGCACCCGGACAGAGAACACTGAAGCTTTCTTT. Residues: CASTRTENTEAFF.